Shown below are 17 T cell receptor beta chains from a single sample sequenced in a study of TIL therapy for anti-PD-1-resistant metastatic lung cancer. Documented time point: pre-treatment sample, taken before nivolumab and TIL therapy. Sequencing used immunoSEQ v3. Here immunoSEQ multiplex PCR was the method, and the copy in TCRdb shows in-frame clones only, minus some. This table holds about 60,000 clones, roughly two thirds found once. The source was blood, collected at baseline. These TCRs come from a person aged 25-79 years with non-small cell lung cancer.

The V gene is TRBV11-2, the J gene TRBJ2-7; tentative D call: TRBD2 (5 bases). Germline-derived CDR1 and CDR2 are SGHAT and FQNNGV. This CDR3 is built from 14 residues. V lost 2 bases and J 4 bases, leaving 12 bases between the germline ends. The CDR3 region has the DNA TGTGCCAGCAGCTTATTGACGGAGGATTACGAGCAGTACTTC. Residues: CASSLLTEDYEQYF.

This clone was seen only a few times. The chain couples TRBV25-1 to TRBJ2-7; D unresolved. CDR3 size: 11 residues. Germline loops: CDR1 MGHDK, CDR2 SYGVNS. The V end lost 6 bases, the J end lost 2 bases, and 5 bases lay between the germline ends. Here the CDR3 DNA reads TGTGCCAGCAGGCAGACCTACGAGCAGTACTTC. Translated: CASRQTYEQYF.

To note about this clone: The same CDR3 can be traced to other DNA sequences in this sample. The chain combines TRBV4-1 with TRBJ2-7; no clear D gene. The CDR3 totals 14 residues. The germline CDR1 and CDR2 sequences are MGHRA and YSYEKL. V dropped 4 bases and J dropped 2 bases, with 12 bases sitting between them. This chain's CDR3 is CASSLLDKTYEQYF. CDR3 DNA sequence: TGCGCCAGCAGCCTCCTTGACAAGACCTACGAGCAGTACTTC.

This chain joins TRBV4-1 and TRBJ1-2, with TRBD1 matching 10 bases. J gave up 7 bases and V 1 base, and 3 bases lay outside the gene matches. CDR3 size: 14 residues. CDR1 MGHRA and CDR2 YSYEKL come from the germline V gene. CDR3 nucleotides: TGCGCCAGCAGCCAAGTCGGGACAGGGGCTGGCTACACCTTC. Amino acids: CASSQVGTGAGYTF.

The chain links TRBV29-1 to TRBJ2-3; 7 bases match TRBD2. The V segment lost 3 bases and the J segment 4 bases; nucleotides outside the gene matches: 4. Germline V gene sequence: CDR1 SQVTM, CDR2 ANQGSEA. CDR3 size: 13 residues. CDR3 loop: CSVDGGRADTQYF. In nucleotides, the CDR3 is TGCAGCGTTGACGGCGGGAGAGCAGATACGCAGTATTTT.

The chain links TRBV9 to TRBJ2-2; tentative D call: TRBD2 (5 bases). The germline gives CDR1 SGDLS, CDR2 YYNGEE. The CDR3 is 16 residues long. Trimming removed 3 bases at V and 1 base at J, with 13 bases between. This CDR3 reads CASSAAPGVNTGELFF. The CDR3 DNA reads as TGTGCCAGCAGCGCCGCCCCCGGGGTGAACACCGGGGAGCTGTTTTTT.

The chain joins TRBV6-5 to TRBJ2-7, with D maybe TRBD1 (6 bases). V shed 11 bases and J shed 2 bases, with 22 bases lying between them. The CDR3 sequence is 15 residues long. Germline V gene sequence: CDR1 MNHEY, CDR2 SVGAGI. The CDR3 reads CASRAYRDNPYEQYF. The CDR3 DNA reads as TGTGCCTCCCGGGCGTACAGGGACAACCCCTACGAGCAGTACTTC.

This chain links TRBV4-1 with TRBJ1-1; perhaps TRBD1 as D (6 bases). The CDR3 runs 16 residues. Trimming shortened V by 5 bases and J by 2 bases, and 18 bases separated the two germline ends. Per germline, CDR1 MGHRA and CDR2 YSYEKL. The DNA for the CDR3 is TGCGCCAGCAGCTTTGGACAGCCGAGTCAAAACACTGAAGCTTTCTTT. This translates into CASSFGQPSQNTEAFF.

V gene TRBV5-1 combines with J gene TRBJ2-3; D is ambiguous. Trimming pared 0 bases from V and 4 bases from J, leaving 9 bases between. Germline V gene lookup returns CDR1 SGHRS and CDR2 YFSETQ. This CDR3 has 14 amino acids. This CDR3 is CASSLGRRADTQYF. CDR3 bases: TGCGCCAGCAGCTTGGGAAGGAGAGCAGATACGCAGTATTTT.

The chain is built from TRBV6-5 and TRBJ2-7; TRBD1 matches 8 bases. Per germline, CDR1 MNHEY and CDR2 SVGAGI. This CDR3 region has 15 residues. V dropped 0 bases and J dropped 6; count of bases not matched to a gene: 7. CDR3 nucleotide sequence: TGTGCCAGCAGTTACTCTGGCAGGGGGCTGTCCGAGCAGTACTTC. This translates into CASSYSGRGLSEQYF.

This rearrangement joins TRBV25-1 to TRBJ2-1, with 9 positions matching TRBD1. With 2 bases clipped from V and 1 base from J, the junction kept 3 bases outside the gene matches. The germline CDR1 and CDR2 sequences are MGHDK and SYGVNS. The CDR3 loop spans 16 amino acids. The CDR3 protein is CASSELGQGSYNEQFF. Written as DNA, the CDR3 is TGTGCCAGCAGTGAACTGGGACAGGGATCCTACAATGAGCAGTTCTTC.

This rearrangement joins TRBV7-9 to TRBJ1-1; no clear D gene. Looked up from germline, CDR1 is SEHNR and CDR2 is FQNEAQ (reference sequence). This CDR3 is 13 amino acids long. V dropped 4 bases and J dropped 6 bases, with 12 bases sitting between them. The CDR3 loop is CASSSSGFAEAFF. Here the CDR3 DNA reads TGTGCCAGCAGCTCTTCGGGCTTTGCTGAAGCTTTCTTT.

The chain carries TRBV5-6 and TRBJ1-3; no firm D call. Germline V gene data show CDR1 as SGHDT and CDR2 as YYEEEE. Trimming took off 3 bases at V and 1 base at J, with 8 bases between the two ends. This CDR3 spans 14 amino acids. The CDR3 spells CASSSPGSGNTIYF. CDR3 coding DNA: TGTGCCAGCAGCTCACCAGGTTCTGGAAACACCATATATTTT.

The chain uses TRBV5-1 and TRBJ1-3, with no clear D. The germline CDR1 and CDR2 sequences are SGHRS and YFSETQ. The V end lost 5 bases, the J end lost 0 bases, and 9 bases lay between the germline ends. The CDR3 is 14 amino acids. The CDR3 loop is CASRAAGSGNTIYF. In DNA, the CDR3 is TGCGCCAGCAGGGCAGCCGGCTCTGGAAACACCATATATTTT.

The chain has TRBV4-1 and TRBJ1-3; unclear D gene. Trimming took off 0 bases at V and 4 bases at J, with 10 bases between the two ends. The CDR3 spans 15 residues. Germline V gene sequence: CDR1 MGHRA, CDR2 YSYEKL. CDR3 in amino acids: CASSQDKREGNTIYF. CDR3 nucleotide sequence: TGCGCCAGCAGCCAAGATAAACGGGAGGGAAACACCATATATTTT.

The table lists this clone with a count of one. The rearrangement links TRBV6-6 to TRBJ1-3, with unresolved D. The ends were cut back, 3 bases at V and 3 bases at J, with 12 bases in the middle. CDR3 size: 15 residues. CDR1 is MNHNY and CDR2 is SVGAGI in the germline V gene (reference sequence). As DNA, the CDR3 is TGTGCCAGCAGTTATGAAAAGGGCTTTGGAAACACCATATATTTT. Its translation is CASSYEKGFGNTIYF.

V is TRBV6-5 and J is TRBJ1-3; D gene uncertain. The CDR3 has 14 amino acids. From germline, CDR1 is MNHEY and CDR2 SVGAGI. The germline V and J ends were trimmed by 10 bases and 0 bases, with 13 bases remaining between them. The CDR3 region is CATSTDSSGNTIYF. The DNA of the CDR3 is TGTGCCACCTCGACGGATTCCTCTGGAAACACCATATATTTT.